This entry lists 6 T cell receptor beta chains sequenced from one sample in a study of Ad26.COV2.S vaccination and SARS-CoV-2 variants. Described treatment: around 19 received Ad26.COV2.S at low or high dose, single or two shots; about 5 received placebo; per-sample allocation not given. Specimen acquisition occurred on day 63 following the initial vaccine or placebo injection. TCRdb's copy holds only in-frame clones and misses some; the assay was immunoSEQ multiplex PCR. The sample lists 380,000 or so clones, approximately 86% occurring once. Here the sequenced sample was peripheral blood, taken in a trial of Ad26.COV2.S vaccine versus placebo. The receptors shown here come from a person between 18 and 65 years old who received the Ad26.COV2.S COVID-19 vaccine or a placebo.

V usage is TRBV9 and J usage is TRBJ1-4; perhaps TRBD1 as D (5 bases). V gave up 4 bases and J gave up 7 bases, with 14 bases separating them. The CDR3 covers 14 residues. Germline V gene sequence: CDR1 SGDLS, CDR2 YYNGEE. CDR3 in amino acids: CASSQSGGSEKLFF. The DNA of the CDR3 is TGTGCCAGCAGCCAGTCCGGGGGGAGTGAAAAACTGTTTTTT.

The chain uses TRBV27 and TRBJ2-7, with D perhaps matching TRBD2 (6 bases). Germline values: CDR1 MNHEY, CDR2 SMNVEV (reference sequence). V shed 3 bases and J shed 0 bases, with 12 bases lying between them. This CDR3 is 15 amino acids long. The CDR3 nucleotides are TGTGCCAGCAGTTTTTCAGGGACTGCCTCCTACGAGCAGTACTTC. This gives the protein CASSFSGTASYEQYF.

The genes are TRBV4-3 and TRBJ2-2, with unresolved D. The germline V gene encodes CDR1 LGHNA and CDR2 YSLEER. With 4 bases removed from V and 5 bases from J, the gap between germline ends came to 11 bases. The CDR3 length is 14 residues. The CDR3: CASSPQLQTGELFF. The CDR3 DNA reads TGCGCCAGCAGCCCCCAGTTGCAGACCGGGGAGCTGTTTTTT.

The CDR3 loop is CASSLFNRGDSPLHF. The CDR3 DNA sequence: TGTGCCAGCAGCTTGTTCAACAGGGGCGATTCACCCCTCCACTTT. The genes are TRBV5-4 and TRBJ1-6, with TRBD1 matching 7 bases. J was trimmed by 8 bases and V by 1 base; bases with no gene match: 6. The CDR3 sequence is 15 residues long. Germline CDR1 reads SGHNT; CDR2 reads YYREEE (reference sequence). Supplemented by reference TRBV5-4 and TRBJ1-6, the full variable domain reads ETGVTQSPTHLIKTRGQQVTLRCSSQSGHNTVSWYQQALGQGPQFIFQYYREEENGRGNFPPRFSGLQFPNYSSELNVNALELDDSALYLCASSLFNRGDSPLHFGNGTRLTVT.

The chain has TRBV4-1 and TRBJ2-7; D gene unclear. Germline CDR1 reads MGHRA; CDR2 reads YSYEKL. V lost 0 bases, J lost 1 base, and 13 bases lay in between. The CDR3 totals 16 residues. The CDR3 here is CASSQEAGTPSYEQYF. CDR3 DNA sequence: TGCGCCAGCAGCCAAGAGGCAGGTACCCCTTCCTACGAGCAGTACTTC.

The chain employs TRBV6-1 and TRBJ2-7, with 7 bases aligning to TRBD2. Unmatched junction bases numbered 13, after V lost 4 bases and J lost 4 bases. The CDR3 is 16 amino acids. The V gene's germline CDR1 is MNHNS and CDR2 SASEGT. The CDR3 nucleotides are TGTGCCAGCAGTGTCCTCCTGGTGGGGCGGGGGTACGAGCAGTACTTC. Amino acids: CASSVLLVGRGYEQYF.